This T cell receptor (beta chain) comes out of a study of cytomegalovirus exposure and HLA in healthy donors (dated by TCRdb to 2016 to 2017). Some background on the complete study: An earlier analysis of 587 of the donors reported 250 to 350 Gb of sequence data and 90 million to 120 million unique TCR beta sequences obtained from some 200 million T cells. About 280 gigabases of sequencing data and 80 million or so unique TCR sequences were included in an early release covering under 650 HLA-typed donors. Of the roughly 400 genotyped donors, approximately 83% fell in the genetic ancestry cluster associated with self-reported Caucasian donors. The study aimed to test whether signatures of past pathogen exposure could be identified by cataloging public T cell receptors. The T cell repertoires of 550 to 850 subjects were profiled by immunosequencing and related to cytomegalovirus serostatus. Along with the approximately 620-subject first cohort, a separate validation cohort of 120 different subjects was used. To predict cytomegalovirus infection status, the study combined high-throughput TCR immunosequencing, statistical association of individual TCRs with disease status, and machine learning. To study patterns of TCR occurrence, a later analysis re-analyzed previously published TCR beta repertoires from 600 to 750 donors and added high-resolution HLA genotyping. In the later analysis, no new phenotypic data were used to find candidate immune exposures; instead, reliance was placed on TCR beta sequences and their occurrence across donors. An earlier analysis of approximately 630 of the donors applied high-throughput TCR beta sequencing to assess whether each TCR beta V gene segment acted as functional or pseudogenic. Donor age, sex, ethnicity and CMV serostatus were collected together with the repertoire data. A later genetic analysis took genome-wide SNP genotypes for about 55% of the 666 donors and used that subset as a discovery cohort. Every discovery cohort repertoire had been produced on one sequencing platform. HLA typing included class I and class II loci at four-digit resolution. Typing coverage differed by locus: A, B, C, DRB1 and DQB1 were typed in about 629-630 donors, DQA1 in 522, DPA1 in approximately 610, and DPB1 in 400 to 480. Four or five DR-DQ haplotypes were handled as single units for association and clustering, since linkage in the cohort was strong. Among 398 genotyped donors of the cohort, an average of 235,054 unique TCR beta nucleotide sequences were sequenced per donor, around a sixth of them non-productive.

The cohort consisted of some 730 healthy bone marrow donors. At the time of sampling, every cohort member was nominally healthy, though immune exposures that went unrecorded were likely present. The donor tested CMV seronegative and was one of the 352 seronegative cohort members. A peripheral blood sample was collected from each donor, and TCR beta sequencing was performed on peripheral blood mononuclear cells. The Qiagen DNeasy Blood Extraction Kit was used to extract genomic DNA from the blood cell samples. Deletion took 7 bases off V and 1 base off J, with a span of 17 bases between the germline ends. Based on the germline V gene, the CDR1 and CDR2 sequences are SGHDT and YYEEEE. The CDR3 spans 16 residues, from the cysteine through the phenylalanine. Just CDR3 DNA is preserved here, 48 bases in frame from base 1. Libraries were prepared through the immunoSEQ multiplex PCR assay. The multiplex PCR relied on a mix of 60 forward primers for TCR Vbeta segments and 13 reverse primers for TCR Jbeta segments. The CDR3 region of rearranged TCR beta genes was amplified from genomic DNA with a multiplex PCR assay. The Illumina HiSeq System was used to sequence the amplified TCR beta libraries as 87-base-pair reads. On the authors' methods: In a later analysis, roughly 80 million unique TCR beta chains were counted across the 690 or so repertoires, and roughly 10 million of these chains were shared by at least two donors. To remove PCR and sequencing errors, raw reads were error-corrected and collapsed into unique sequences using a nearest-neighbor algorithm that merged closely related sequences. CDR3 sequences were aligned to IMGT reference sequences to assign V, D and J gene segments. For a sequence to be retained, a match of at least six nucleotides was required to both a V gene segment and a J gene segment. Rearrangements were called productive when the CDR3 lacked stop codons and stayed in frame with V and J; all others were non-productive. CDR3 was defined by IMGT convention, running from the second conserved V-encoded cysteine to the conserved J-encoded phenylalanine. In an earlier analysis of 550 to 650 of the donors, sequences lacking an unambiguous match to a single V gene segment were excluded. An earlier analysis of some 500 of the donors classified V segments as functional when productive rearrangements were above 56.7% and as segregating when the standard deviation between donors was above 5%. A statistical classification framework was built for diagnosing cytomegalovirus status from the catalog of TCR beta chain sequences. A later analysis assigned V and J genes by comparing TCR nucleotide sequences with IMGT/GENE-DB human TR gene sequences. The TCRdist pipeline was used in a later analysis to assign CDR3 sequences and most-parsimonious VDJ recombination scenarios. In a later analysis, each TCR beta chain was defined by its CDR3 amino acid sequence together with its V-gene family, and reads without a unique V-gene family were excluded. In a later analysis, 500 to 650 highly shared, low-generation-probability nucleotide sequences were removed to address suspected cross-contamination and a sequencing artifact. In a later analysis, a clonal expansion index for each public chain was calculated from normalized within-repertoire ranks of inferred template counts. In a later analysis, generation probabilities were computed using a VDJ recombination model fitted to out-of-frame rearrangements, and the results were checked against IGoR. Hypergeometric tests were used in a later analysis to score TCR-TCR, TCR-HLA and TCR-CMV co-occurrence, with a repertoire-size bias correction applied to the TCR pairs. A later analysis estimated false discovery rates by permuting HLA or CMV assignments 20 times. In a later analysis, co-occurring TCRs were grouped with DBSCAN, and TCRdist sequence similarity was added when clustering was performed within HLA-allele-positive subsets. Co-occurrence clustering excluded repertoires with fewer than 30,000 or more than 120,000 public chains, plus five with anomalous nucleotide sharing. TCRdb obtained this table from immuneACCESS and retained in-frame rearrangements with V and J assigned. These tables miss some clones; where compared with another copy, unresolved V genes account for less than half of the shortfall, and the remainder is unexplained. D and trimming come from the DNA, and the V and J calls and clone size come from that table. The sample includes 45,000 to 70,000 clones, with 65% to 85% observed a single time. The ten largest account for 1.6% of the sample.

Broad study findings and their caveats: Most TCR sequences were observed very rarely across donors, whereas some public TCRs were present in many individuals. For the cohort, immune exposure information was limited to CMV serostatus. Because counts were too low, about 18 rarely observed V segments, including chromosome 9 orphons, were excluded from the earlier analysis of some 540 of the donors. V-gene and J-gene trimming of TCR beta chains was associated with a missense DCLRE1C variant in a later genetic analysis, and the association was replicated in an independent cohort. In a later analysis, HLA-associated TCR beta chains showed more clonal expansion and lower generation probabilities than non-associated chains that were equally common. The sequencing pipeline was judged likely to have produced a cluster of highly shared sequence variants as a technical artifact. HLA typing was unavailable for some donors at each locus, so association tests used only the typed subset. Compared with the roughly 670-donor mean, donors in an Asian-associated ancestry cluster had fewer N-insertions in productive TCRs, according to a later genetic analysis. Presence/absence analyses assumed roughly uniform sequencing depth across donors, an assumption that may not hold. Several of the top co-occurrence clusters appeared to be linked to parvovirus B19, influenza, CMV and Epstein-Barr virus, according to a later analysis. Specific HLA alleles were associated with some 15,000 TCR beta sequences at a false discovery rate of 0.05 in a later analysis. In a later analysis, most CMV-associated TCR beta chains were found to appear HLA-restricted, with HLA associations seemingly driven largely by CMV exposure. A further reported finding was that TCR beta sequences accurately predicted the HLA-A and HLA-B alleles for most subjects in the first cohort. According to the authors, the approach could potentially be generalized to other disease states and immunological phenotypes. In this cohort, only TCR beta chains were sequenced, and detectable features were limited by the absence of alpha or paired-chain data. Correlated functional status among segregating V segments might reflect linkage disequilibrium, but an unknown experimental factor could not be ruled out. The classifier was reported to diagnose cytomegalovirus status with high specificity and sensitivity in both the original and validation cohorts. Some IMGT-functional V segments, including TRBV6-2 and TRBV6-3, could not be distinguished by the 87-base-pair reads and were therefore excluded. In an earlier analysis of approximately 600 of the donors, most TCR beta V segments were observed in productive rearrangements about 87% or about 30% of the time, broadly matching IMGT annotations. In a later analysis, the rate of TCR association differed among HLA loci, with DRB1 alleles having the most associated TCRs and HLA-C alleles having the fewest. When HLA alleles, especially DR and DQ, strongly co-occurred, TCR associations were difficult to assign to individual alleles. The study gave a list of 150 to 200 TCR beta chains associated with cytomegalovirus. A few of the identified cytomegalovirus-associated TCR beta chains were confirmed in vitro to be specific for cytomegalovirus antigens.

This clone occurred once. Its binding antigen is unknown. Nothing much larger sits one base from this clone, and base qualities are not available. The clonotype was recovered from a young man in good health and CMV-seronegative. Sequencing used PBMCs. The chain links TRBV5-6 with TRBJ2-2; TRBD2 is perhaps the D gene, given 6 matching bases. The CDR3 here reads CASRRWLARNTGELFF. The bases are TGTGCCAGCCGACGGTGGCTAGCGAGGAACACCGGGGAGCTGTTTTTT.